This entry describes one TCR beta chain. Its antigen remains unidentified. Unique molecular identifiers were affixed to single, distinct cDNA molecules. A single record per CDR3 protein comes from TCRdb applying MiXCR to the 5' RACE reads. The table lists 45,000 to 70,000 distinct CDR3 sequences, around 8.3% of them singletons, with roughly a tenth in the top ten. The source of the sample is a study of early T cells in non-severe SARS-CoV-2 infection. Overall study context: Sequenced bulk RNA came from whole blood that was unsorted, and chains were unpaired. Whole-study results and caveats: In VDJdb matching, anti-spike CD8 responses were favored while private and CD4 specificities went missing.

The CDR3 sequence is 16 residues long. Germline-derived CDR1 and CDR2 are LGHDT and YNNKEL (reference sequence). V was pared by 4 bases and J by 0 bases, with 13 bases between. The clonotype was recovered from an adult who was a healthcare worker with PCR-confirmed SARS-CoV-2 infection or an uninfected control (not recorded which). The V call is TRBV3-1, the J call TRBJ2-1; D is possibly TRBD2 (6 bases). Sequenced here: whole blood, sampled at baseline. This CDR3 is CASSLWDSGSYNEQFF. Written as DNA, the CDR3 is TGTGCCAGCAGCCTCTGGGACTCCGGCTCCTACAATGAGCAGTTCTTC.